These T cell receptor beta chains were read from a single sample in a study of hypomethylating agent response in myelodysplastic syndrome. The method was immunoSEQ multiplex PCR; TCRdb's version includes in-frame clones alone and lacks a portion of them. The sample includes more than 3,500 clones, 70% to 90% of them seen just once. The sample consisted of bone marrow, taken before or after starting hypomethylating agent treatment for myelodysplastic syndrome (not recorded which). The receptors derive from a human donor with myelodysplastic syndrome. Both conserved end residues are part of each CDR3. Each record gives: CDR3 protein, CDR3 DNA, V gene, J gene, clone size, D gene. A D gene is named only where the DNA matches it firmly. Not every row has a clone size; where given, it reads once, few, many or a size class.

CDR3aa: CASSEGAGTGELFF
CDR3nt: TGCGCCTCCTCTGAGGGGGCAGGGACCGGGGAGCTGTTTTTT
v_gene: TRBV4-3
j_gene: TRBJ2-2
abundance: -
d_gene: TRBD1

CDR3aa: CASGPRETQYF
CDR3nt: TGTGCCAGCGGGCCCCGGGAGACCCAGTACTTC
v_gene: TRBV6-1
j_gene: TRBJ2-5
abundance: -
d_gene: -

CDR3aa: CASSWGKGSNTGELFF
CDR3nt: TGTGCCAGCAGTTGGGGAAAGGGATCGAACACCGGGGAGCTGTTTTTT
v_gene: TRBV6-5
j_gene: TRBJ2-2
abundance: -
d_gene: -

CDR3aa: CASSYSSPSTDTQYF
CDR3nt: TGTGCCAGCAGTTACTCATCGCCTAGCACAGATACGCAGTATTTT
v_gene: TRBV6-5
j_gene: TRBJ2-3
abundance: -
d_gene: -

CDR3aa: CASSDTGGGYEKLFF
CDR3nt: TGTGCCAGCAGTGATACAGGGGGCGGGTATGAAAAACTGTTTTTT
v_gene: TRBV2
j_gene: TRBJ1-4
abundance: -
d_gene: TRBD1

CDR3aa: CASSPGTSGGRPTQYF
CDR3nt: TGTGCCAGCTCACCAGGGACTAGCGGGGGGAGGCCAACGCAGTATTTT
v_gene: TRBV18
j_gene: TRBJ2-3
abundance: -
d_gene: TRBD2

CDR3aa: CASKGAYEQYF
CDR3nt: TGCGCCAGCAAGGGGGCCTACGAGCAGTACTTC
v_gene: TRBV4-1
j_gene: TRBJ2-7
abundance: -
d_gene: -

CDR3aa: CASSLGTGSYEQYF
CDR3nt: TGTGCCAGCAGCTTAGGGACAGGCTCCTACGAGCAGTACTTC
v_gene: TRBV7-9
j_gene: TRBJ2-7
abundance: few
d_gene: TRBD1

CDR3aa: CASSPNTNHSYEQYF
CDR3nt: TGCGCCAGCAGTCCCAACACCAACCACTCCTACGAGCAGTACTTC
v_gene: TRBV23-1
j_gene: TRBJ2-7
abundance: -
d_gene: -

CDR3aa: CASSLDRNTGELFF
CDR3nt: TGTGCCAGCAGCTTAGACCGGAACACCGGGGAGCTGTTTTTT
v_gene: TRBV7-2
j_gene: TRBJ2-2
abundance: -
d_gene: -

CDR3aa: CASSQEPQIYSRSGNTIYF
CDR3nt: TGCGCCAGCAGCCAAGAACCCCAGATATACTCCCGCTCTGGAAACACCATATATTTT
v_gene: TRBV4-3
j_gene: TRBJ1-3
abundance: -
d_gene: -

CDR3aa: CASSQDWRGARNEQFF
CDR3nt: TGCGCCAGCAGCCAAGACTGGAGGGGGGCCCGGAATGAGCAGTTCTTC
v_gene: TRBV4-3
j_gene: TRBJ2-1
abundance: -
d_gene: -

CDR3aa: CASSPALGGMNTEAFF
CDR3nt: TGCGCCAGCAGCCCGGCTTTGGGAGGGATGAACACTGAAGCTTTCTTT
v_gene: TRBV4-1
j_gene: TRBJ1-1
abundance: -
d_gene: -

CDR3aa: CASSQDGGANTGELFF
CDR3nt: TGCGCCAGCAGCCAAGACGGGGGTGCGAACACCGGGGAGCTGTTTTTT
v_gene: TRBV4-3
j_gene: TRBJ2-2
abundance: once
d_gene: -

CDR3aa: CASSLGGWYEQYF
CDR3nt: TGTGCCAGCAGCTTAGGGGGCTGGTACGAGCAGTACTTC
v_gene: TRBV7-2
j_gene: TRBJ2-7
abundance: -
d_gene: -

CDR3aa: CASSQSWTGEDSPLHF
CDR3nt: TGTGCCAGCAGCCAATCTTGGACAGGGGAGGATTCACCCCTCCACTTT
v_gene: TRBV16
j_gene: TRBJ1-6
abundance: -
d_gene: TRBD1